Given below is one T cell receptor beta chain in context. Its matching antigen is unknown. The germline V gene encodes CDR1 MNHNY and CDR2 SVGAGI (reference sequence). The CDR3 is made up of 12 amino acids. The V end lost 10 bases, the J end lost 0 bases, and 10 bases lay between the germline ends. The entry originates in a study of beta chain features in type 1 diabetes. Across the study: Patients were similar to healthy donors in age and gender (as well as in cell yields).

Study-level points and caveats: In every one of the four CD4+ subsets, TCRB CDR3s were moderately but significantly shorter in Type 1 diabetes patients.

Sequencing targeted expressed TCRB transcripts, as all isolated RNA had been reverse transcribed. The repertoire was sequenced with immunoSEQ multiplex PCR; TCRdb's copy has only in-frame clones and lacks some. The sample consists of hundreds of thousands of clones, over 9.5% of them appearing once. The receptor was derived from a man aged 18 to 29 in good health. The gene calls are TRBV6-6 and TRBJ2-7, with D possibly TRBD2 on 5 matching bases. The sequenced sample consisted of naive CD4+ T cells from blood. The CDR3 region has the DNA TGTGCCACGAGGGAGATCTCCTACGAGCAGTACTTC. This translates into CATREISYEQYF.